This T cell receptor (beta chain) was identified during a study of persistence of HIV-infected CD4 T cells. Across the whole study: Isolated cells were CMV- and HIV-1 Gag-responding CD4+ T cells. Suppressive ART had lasted a median of around 8 years.

This was the immunoSEQ version 4 assay in survey mode. The assay was immunoSEQ multiplex PCR, and TCRdb's table has in-frame clones only and misses some. The data show roughly 64,000 clones, 70% to 75% seen once. Overlapping HIV-1 Gag 15-mer peptides at approximately 0.96 ug per peptide per mL were used. CD40L-negative CD69-negative CD45RO-high memory CD4+ T cells were sorted as populations depleted of antigen-responding cells. Inclusion required CMV-positive serology and CD4+ counts above 400 cells/uL. Germline V gene data show CDR1 as SGHRS and CDR2 as YFSETQ. V was clipped by 5 bases and J by 6 bases, with 14 bases between them. The CDR3 spans 13 residues. Study-level results: Proviral oligoclonality tracked with TCR oligoclonality within the same sorted cells.

Notes on this clone: Its antigen is currently unknown.

The sequence was collected from an adult man with HIV who was CMV-seropositive. This chain connects TRBV5-1 to TRBJ1-1, with D tentatively TRBD1 (6 bases). The sequencing here drew on CD4+ T cells sorted from PBMCs after roughly 17-hour stimulation, taken from a patient who received antiretroviral therapy. The CDR3 DNA is TGCGCCAGCAGAGTTCAGGGGACCGCTGAAGCTTTCTTT. It specifies CASRVQGTAEAFF.